Presented here are 20 T cell receptor beta chains from one specimen sequenced in a study of post-analysis software for immune sequencing data (dated by TCRdb to about 2015). Points the paper makes about the study in general: Significantly higher frequencies in patients than in controls were found for about five TRBV segments, including TRBV5-6, TRBV5-1 and TRBV20-1.

Receptor libraries were prepared by PCR. The listed sequencing device is Illumina HiSeq 2500. To reduce PCR and sequencing biases, unique molecular identifiers were incorporated into the TCR beta cDNA libraries. The raw public data were reprocessed by TCRdb itself: fastp quality trimming at Q25, MiXCR clonotype calling, in-frame beta chains only. Entries are consolidated by CDR3 protein sequence, retaining the most common genes and DNA. This sample holds about 770,000 distinct CDR3 sequences; just over 45% were observed only once. The ten largest clonotypes hold roughly 4.4% of the sample. No cognate antigen is known for these TCRs. Sequenced: blood. The source of these receptors is a girl aged 10 to 17 with multiple sclerosis.

This clonotype turned up a few times. This rearrangement joins TRBV7-9 to TRBJ1-2, with D possibly matching TRBD1 (5 bases). Trimming cost V 3 bases and J 8 bases, with 16 bases left between them. The CDR3 extends over 14 amino acids. Germline loops: CDR1 SEHNR, CDR2 FQNEAQ (reference sequence). The CDR3 nucleotides are TGTGCCAGCAGCTTCGAGGGGAGGTGGGAAGGCTACACCTTC. Residues: CASSFEGRWEGYTF.

V gene TRBV5-8 combines with J gene TRBJ1-1; 9 positions match TRBD1. The V gene's germline CDR1 is SGHTS and CDR2 YDEGEE. V dropped 0 bases and J dropped 6; count of bases not matched to a gene: 12. This CDR3 is 17 amino acids long. In nucleotides, the CDR3 is TGTGCCAGCAGCTTGGTGGGGACAGGGTTTGCCTGGGCTGAAGCTTTCTTT. It specifies CASSLVGTGFAWAEAFF.

V gene TRBV6-5 combines with J gene TRBJ2-7, with D possibly matching TRBD2 (6 bases). CDR3 length: 15 amino acids. The germline gives CDR1 MNHEY, CDR2 SVGAGI. V lost 4 bases, J lost 0 bases, and 13 bases lay in between. The CDR3 nucleotides read TGTGCCAGCAGTTTAAGAGGCGGGGCCTCCTACGAGCAGTACTTC. The encoded protein is CASSLRGGASYEQYF.

The V and J genes are TRBV28 and TRBJ2-7; D may correspond to TRBD1 or TRBD2 (6 bases each). V lost 6 bases and J 0 bases, leaving 18 bases between the germline ends. The length of the CDR3 is 16 residues. Germline CDR1 and CDR2: MDHEN and SYDVKM. The CDR3 spells CASSLIGGGLSYEQYF. The CDR3 DNA reads as TGTGCCAGCAGCCTAATCGGGGGCGGCCTCTCCTACGAGCAGTACTTC.

The chain recombines TRBV7-9 with TRBJ1-5, with D tentatively TRBD1 (5 bases). The ends were cut back, 5 bases at V and 5 bases at J, with 19 bases in the middle. Germline CDR1 is SEHNR and CDR2 is FQNEAQ (reference sequence). CDR3 size: 16 residues. CDR3 sequence: CASSPAPGQGDQPQHF. The DNA for the CDR3 is TGTGCCAGCAGCCCCGCCCCGGGGCAGGGAGATCAGCCCCAGCATTTT.

The V gene is TRBV7-2, the J gene TRBJ2-1, with 10 positions matching TRBD2. V dropped 4 bases and J dropped 4; count of bases not matched to a gene: 13. CDR1 and CDR2 (germline): SGHTA, FQGNSA. The CDR3 extends over 18 amino acids. The CDR3 is CASSSANLAGERYNEQFF. CDR3 bases: TGTGCCAGCAGCTCCGCGAACCTAGCGGGAGAGAGATACAATGAGCAGTTCTTC.

J is TRBJ1-1 and V is TRBV10-3; D is possibly TRBD1 (6 bases). V was shortened by 3 bases and J by 3 bases, with 14 bases between the two germline ends. The V gene's germline CDR1 is ENHRY and CDR2 SYGVKD. The CDR3 is 15 residues long. CDR3: CAISETGFRDTEAFF. DNA for the CDR3: TGTGCCATCAGTGAAACAGGGTTTAGGGACACTGAAGCTTTCTTT.

A single count supports this clonotype. The chain combines TRBV20-1 with TRBJ2-5; 9 positions agree with TRBD1. The germline gives CDR1 DFQATT, CDR2 SNEGSKA (reference sequence). The CDR3 is 13 amino acids. V lost 5 bases, J lost 7 bases, and 8 bases stayed unmatched. The CDR3 is CSASGQGMRTQYF. CDR3 in DNA: TGCAGTGCTTCTGGACAGGGGATGAGGACCCAGTACTTC.

This clonotype was counted a few times. The chain carries TRBV29-1 and TRBJ2-3; 8 nucleotides align to TRBD2. The CDR3 totals 15 residues. V trimming: 4 bases; J trimming: 2 bases; junction bases outside the gene matches: 8. Germline loops: CDR1 SQVTM, CDR2 ANQGSEA. CDR3 residues: CSVVPSGSVTDTQYF. CDR3 nucleotides: TGCAGCGTTGTTCCCAGCGGGAGCGTCACAGATACGCAGTATTTT.

This clonotype was seen ten or more times. The V gene is TRBV24-1, the J gene TRBJ2-7; D gene ambiguous. The V end lost 3 bases, the J end lost 5 bases, and 7 bases lay between the germline ends. From germline, CDR1 is KGHDR and CDR2 SFDVKD. The CDR3 extends over 12 amino acids. The CDR3 spells CATSDLENEQYF. In DNA form, the CDR3 reads TGTGCCACCAGTGATCTAGAGAACGAGCAGTACTTC.

This chain uses TRBV25-1 with TRBJ2-4; the D gene is possibly TRBD2 (5 bases). The J call may be faulty, since TRBJ2-5 better matches the DNA end. There are 14 residues in the CDR3. The germline CDR1 and CDR2 sequences are MGHDK and SYGVNS. CDR3 sequence (DNA): TGTGCCAGCAGTGAATCTCGAGGGTCGGTGACCCAGTACTTC. It is translated as CASSESRGSVTQYF.

This clonotype has only a few counts. This sequence joins TRBV27 and TRBJ2-7; 7 positions match TRBD2. The CDR3 totals 15 residues. Germline V lookup: CDR1 MNHEY, CDR2 SMNVEV (reference sequence). V dropped 8 bases and J dropped 2; count of bases not matched to a gene: 12. For the CDR3, the DNA is TGTGCCAGCTTTCCTCGGTCTAGCGGACCCTACGAGCAGTACTTC. Translation gives CASFPRSSGPYEQYF.

In this sample, this clonotype turned up once. The V gene is TRBV20-1, the J gene TRBJ2-5; 10 nucleotides line up with TRBD1. The J call may be wrong; the DNA end is better matched by TRBJ2-7. The germline gives CDR1 DFQATT, CDR2 SNEGSKA (reference sequence). The CDR3 is made up of 13 amino acids. The CDR3 reads CSAGTGVPHEQYF. The CDR3 coding sequence is TGCAGTGCTGGGACAGGGGTCCCCCACGAGCAGTACTTC.

This rearrangement joins TRBV2 to TRBJ2-7, with 7 positions matching TRBD2. The DNA end lines up better with TRBJ2-5; the J call may be wrong. Germline CDR1 SNHLY, CDR2 FYNNEI. This CDR3 comprises 16 residues. The CDR3 is CASSEGASGTGETQYF. CDR3 sequence (DNA): TGTGCCAGCAGTGAAGGGGCAAGCGGGACCGGAGAGACCCAGTACTTC.

V usage is TRBV15 and J usage is TRBJ2-6, with D hard to call. V dropped 0 bases and J dropped 0 bases, with 3 bases sitting between them. Germline V gives CDR1 LNHNV, CDR2 YYDKDF (reference sequence). CDR3 length equals 15 residues. The CDR3 reads CATSRDASGANVLTF. CDR3 sequence (DNA): TGTGCCACCAGCAGAGATGCCTCTGGGGCCAACGTCCTGACTTTC.

The J gene is TRBJ2-1, the V gene TRBV24-1; D is undetermined. V was shortened by 6 bases and J by 8 bases, with 7 bases between the two germline ends. The germline V gene encodes CDR1 KGHDR and CDR2 SFDVKD. This CDR3 contains 11 residues. CDR3 sequence (DNA): TGTGCCACCAGTAAGCTTGATGAGCAGTTCTTC. Amino acid sequence: CATSKLDEQFF.

J is TRBJ2-3 and V is TRBV5-1, with 8 bases matching TRBD2. Trimming removed 4 bases from V and 2 bases from J; junction bases left unmatched: 15. The germline V gene encodes CDR1 SGHRS and CDR2 YFSETQ. The CDR3 is 18 amino acids. CDR3 loop: CASSPPALGGRNTDTQYF. The CDR3 DNA reads as TGCGCCAGCAGCCCACCCGCCTTGGGCGGGAGGAACACAGATACGCAGTATTTT.

This clonotype was counted between two and nine times. The chain recombines TRBV20-1 with TRBJ2-7; no clear D. The CDR3 contains 15 residues. V was trimmed by 0 bases and J by 0 bases, leaving 12 bases between them. The germline V gene has CDR1 DFQATT and CDR2 SNEGSKA (reference sequence). The CDR3 protein is CSARDMHSSSYEQYF. CDR3 nucleotides: TGCAGTGCTAGAGATATGCACAGTAGCTCCTACGAGCAGTACTTC.

The chain employs TRBV10-3 and TRBJ2-7; possibly TRBD1 or TRBD2 for D (6 bases each). Germline values: CDR1 ENHRY, CDR2 SYGVKD. V gave up 10 bases and J gave up 6 bases, with 22 bases separating them. The CDR3 has 14 amino acids. The CDR3 nucleotides are TGTGCCACCGGAAGTACAGCCGGAGGGGGCGAGCAGTACTTC. This sequence encodes CATGSTAGGGEQYF.

At least ten counts were recorded for this clonotype. This sequence joins TRBV7-2 and TRBJ2-1; D remains ambiguous. Germline V gives CDR1 SGHTA, CDR2 FQGNSA. The CDR3 sequence is 15 residues long. With 6 bases removed from V and 5 bases from J, the gap between germline ends came to 17 bases. CDR3 amino acids: CASSYGSARNNEQFF. In DNA form, the CDR3 reads TGTGCCAGCAGTTACGGGTCGGCTCGAAACAATGAGCAGTTCTTC.